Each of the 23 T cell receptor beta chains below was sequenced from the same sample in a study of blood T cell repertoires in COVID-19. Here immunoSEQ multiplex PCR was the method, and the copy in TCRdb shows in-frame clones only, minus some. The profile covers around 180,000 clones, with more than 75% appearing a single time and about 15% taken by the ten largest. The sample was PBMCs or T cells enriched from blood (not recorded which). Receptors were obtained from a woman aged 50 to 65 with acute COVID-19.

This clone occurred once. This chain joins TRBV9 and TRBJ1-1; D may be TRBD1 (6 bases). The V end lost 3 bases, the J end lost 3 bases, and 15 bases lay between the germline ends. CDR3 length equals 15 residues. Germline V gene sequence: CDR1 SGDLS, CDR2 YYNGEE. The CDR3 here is CASSAGGAGDTEAFF. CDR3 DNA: TGTGCCAGCAGCGCTGGGGGGGCCGGAGACACTGAAGCTTTCTTT.

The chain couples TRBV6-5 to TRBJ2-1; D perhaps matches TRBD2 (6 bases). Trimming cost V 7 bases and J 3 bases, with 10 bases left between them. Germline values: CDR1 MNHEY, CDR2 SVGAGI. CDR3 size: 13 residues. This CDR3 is CASKGGNYNEQFF. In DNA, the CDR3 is TGTGCCAGCAAAGGCGGGAACTACAATGAGCAGTTCTTC.

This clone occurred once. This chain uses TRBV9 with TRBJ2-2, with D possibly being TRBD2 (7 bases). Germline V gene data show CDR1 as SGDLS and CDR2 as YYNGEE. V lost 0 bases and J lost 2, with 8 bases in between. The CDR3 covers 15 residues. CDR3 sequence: CASSVAGGNTGELFF. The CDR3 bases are TGTGCCAGCAGCGTAGCGGGGGGCAACACCGGGGAGCTGTTTTTT.

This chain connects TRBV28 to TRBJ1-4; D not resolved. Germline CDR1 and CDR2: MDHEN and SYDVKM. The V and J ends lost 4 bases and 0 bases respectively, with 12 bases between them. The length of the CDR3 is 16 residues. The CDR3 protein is CASSSYDATTNEKLFF. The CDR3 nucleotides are TGTGCCAGCAGTTCATACGATGCGACAACTAATGAAAAACTGTTTTTT.

CDR3 DNA: TGTGCCAGCAGTGGAAGACAGGGCAAGAACACTGAAGCTTTCTTT. As protein: CASSGRQGKNTEAFF. The chain combines TRBV6-2 or TRBV6-3 with TRBJ1-1; 7 bases are shared with TRBD1. The ends lost 5 bases at V and 1 base at J; junction bases unmatched: 7. This CDR3 has 15 residues. Germline CDR1 reads MNHEY; CDR2 reads SVGEGT.

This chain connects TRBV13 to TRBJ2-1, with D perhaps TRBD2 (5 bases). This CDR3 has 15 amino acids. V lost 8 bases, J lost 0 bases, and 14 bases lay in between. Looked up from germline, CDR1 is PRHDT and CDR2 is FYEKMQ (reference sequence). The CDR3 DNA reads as TGTGCCAGCTATTCAAGGGAGCACTCCTACAATGAGCAGTTCTTC. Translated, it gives CASYSREHSYNEQFF.

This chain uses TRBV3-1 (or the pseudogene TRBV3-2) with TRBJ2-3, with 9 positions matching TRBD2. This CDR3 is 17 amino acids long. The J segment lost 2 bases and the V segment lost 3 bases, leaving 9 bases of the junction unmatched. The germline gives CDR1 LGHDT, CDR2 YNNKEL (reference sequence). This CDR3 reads CASSHLRRGGSTDTQYF. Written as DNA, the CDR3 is TGTGCCAGCAGCCATTTGAGGCGGGGGGGGTCCACAGATACGCAGTATTTT.

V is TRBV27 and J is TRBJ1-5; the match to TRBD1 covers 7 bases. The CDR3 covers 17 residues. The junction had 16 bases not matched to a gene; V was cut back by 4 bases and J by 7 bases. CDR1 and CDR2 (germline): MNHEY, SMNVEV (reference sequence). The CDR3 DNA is TGTGCCAGCAGTTCCGCAATCCGGACAGGCCCCTGGCAGCCCCAGCATTTT. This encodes CASSSAIRTGPWQPQHF.

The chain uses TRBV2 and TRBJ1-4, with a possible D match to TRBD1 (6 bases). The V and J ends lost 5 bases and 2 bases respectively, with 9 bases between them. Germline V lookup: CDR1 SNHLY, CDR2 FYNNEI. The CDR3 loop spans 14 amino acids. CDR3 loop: CASSRQVTNEKLFF. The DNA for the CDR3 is TGTGCCAGCAGTAGACAGGTTACTAATGAAAAACTGTTTTTT.

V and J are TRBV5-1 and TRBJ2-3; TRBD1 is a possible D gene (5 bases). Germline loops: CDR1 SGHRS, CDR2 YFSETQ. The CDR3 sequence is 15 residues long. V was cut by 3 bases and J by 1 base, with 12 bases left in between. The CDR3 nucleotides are TGCGCCAGCAGCTCACAGGAGTTGGGCACAGATACGCAGTATTTT. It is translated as CASSSQELGTDTQYF.

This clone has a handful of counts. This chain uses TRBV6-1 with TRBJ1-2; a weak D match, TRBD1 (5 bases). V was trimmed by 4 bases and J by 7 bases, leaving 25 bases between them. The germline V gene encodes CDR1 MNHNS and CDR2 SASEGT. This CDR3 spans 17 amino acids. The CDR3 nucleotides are TGTGCCAGCAGTGTGGGGGGAGCAGGGATCGCCCCGGTTGGCTACACCTTC. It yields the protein CASSVGGAGIAPVGYTF.

The CDR3 region has the DNA TGTGCCAGCAGCCATGTCCGCCGGAGCTCCTACAATGAGCAGTTCTTC. This codes for CASSHVRRSSYNEQFF. The chain employs TRBV3-1 (or the pseudogene TRBV3-2) and TRBJ2-1; D remains unclear. From germline, CDR1 is LGHDT and CDR2 YNNKEL (reference sequence). V was shortened by 3 bases and J by 0 bases, with 12 bases between the two germline ends. This CDR3 is built from 16 residues.

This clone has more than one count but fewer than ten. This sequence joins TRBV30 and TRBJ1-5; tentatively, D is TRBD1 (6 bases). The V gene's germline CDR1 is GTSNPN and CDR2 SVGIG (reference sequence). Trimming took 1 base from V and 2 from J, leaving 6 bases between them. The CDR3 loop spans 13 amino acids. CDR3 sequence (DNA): TGTGCCTGGAGTGACAGGGGCAATCAGCCCCAGCATTTT. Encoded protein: CAWSDRGNQPQHF. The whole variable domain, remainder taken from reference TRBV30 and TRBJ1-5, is SQTIHQWPATLVQPVGSPLSLECTVEGTSNPNLYWYRQAAGRGLQLLFYSVGIGQISSEVPQNLSASRPQDRQFILSSKKLLLSDSGFYLCAWSDRGNQPQHFGDGTRLSIL.

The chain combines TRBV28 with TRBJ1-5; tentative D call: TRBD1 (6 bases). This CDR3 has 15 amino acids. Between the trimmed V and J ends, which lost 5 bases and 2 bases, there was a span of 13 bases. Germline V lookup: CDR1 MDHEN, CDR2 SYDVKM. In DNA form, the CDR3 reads TGTGCCAGCAGTCTACCCTACAGGGGCAATCAGCCCCAGCATTTT. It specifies CASSLPYRGNQPQHF.

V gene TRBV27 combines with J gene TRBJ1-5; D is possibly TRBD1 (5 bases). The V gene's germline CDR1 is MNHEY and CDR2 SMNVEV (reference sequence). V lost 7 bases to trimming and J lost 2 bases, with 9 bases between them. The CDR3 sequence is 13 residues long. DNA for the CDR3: TGTGCCAGCAAGCGGGGGGGCAATCAGCCCCAGCATTTT. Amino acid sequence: CASKRGGNQPQHF.

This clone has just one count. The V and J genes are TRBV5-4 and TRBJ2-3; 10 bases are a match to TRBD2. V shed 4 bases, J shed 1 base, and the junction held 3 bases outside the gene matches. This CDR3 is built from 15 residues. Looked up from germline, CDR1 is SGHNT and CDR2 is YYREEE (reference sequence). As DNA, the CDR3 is TGTGCCAGCAGCCCCGGGACTAGCGGCACAGATACGCAGTATTTT. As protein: CASSPGTSGTDTQYF.

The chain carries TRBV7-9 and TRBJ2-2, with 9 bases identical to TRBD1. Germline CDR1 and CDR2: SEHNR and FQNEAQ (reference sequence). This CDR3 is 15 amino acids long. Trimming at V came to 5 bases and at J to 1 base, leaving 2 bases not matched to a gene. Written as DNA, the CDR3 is TGTGCCAGCAGCAGGGGACAGGGGAACACCGGGGAGCTGTTTTTT. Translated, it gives CASSRGQGNTGELFF.

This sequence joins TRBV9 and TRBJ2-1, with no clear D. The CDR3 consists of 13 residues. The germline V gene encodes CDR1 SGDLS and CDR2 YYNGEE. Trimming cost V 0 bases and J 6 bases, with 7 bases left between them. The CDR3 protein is CASSVASANEQFF. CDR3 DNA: TGTGCCAGCAGCGTAGCCAGCGCCAATGAGCAGTTCTTC.

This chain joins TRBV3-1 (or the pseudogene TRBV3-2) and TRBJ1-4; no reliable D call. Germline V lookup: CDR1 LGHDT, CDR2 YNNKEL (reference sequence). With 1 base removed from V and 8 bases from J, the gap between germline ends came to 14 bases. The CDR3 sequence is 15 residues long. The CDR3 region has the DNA TGTGCCAGCAGCCAAGGAGGGCAGTCTAGGGAAAAACTGTTTTTT. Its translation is CASSQGGQSREKLFF.

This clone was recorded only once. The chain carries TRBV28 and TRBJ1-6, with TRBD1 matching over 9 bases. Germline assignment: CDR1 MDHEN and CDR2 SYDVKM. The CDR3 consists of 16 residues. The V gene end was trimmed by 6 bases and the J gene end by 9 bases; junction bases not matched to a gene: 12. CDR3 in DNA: TGTGCCAGCAGCTACCTCGGGACAGGGAGGGCTTCACCCCTCCACTTT. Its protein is CASSYLGTGRASPLHF.

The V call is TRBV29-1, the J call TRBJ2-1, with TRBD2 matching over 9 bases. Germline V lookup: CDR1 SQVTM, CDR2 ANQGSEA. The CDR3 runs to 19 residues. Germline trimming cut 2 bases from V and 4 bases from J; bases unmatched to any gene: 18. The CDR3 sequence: CSVERQGTSLEILYNEQFF. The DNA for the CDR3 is TGCAGCGTTGAACGTCAGGGGACTAGCCTTGAGATTTTGTACAATGAGCAGTTCTTC.

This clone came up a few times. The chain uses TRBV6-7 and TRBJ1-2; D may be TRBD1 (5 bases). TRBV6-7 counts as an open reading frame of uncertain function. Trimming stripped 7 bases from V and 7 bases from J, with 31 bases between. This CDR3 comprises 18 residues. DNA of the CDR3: TGTGCCAGCATCACCCACGGGGGAGACAGCTCGGGCCCCTGTGGCTACACCTTC. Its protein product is CASITHGGDSSGPCGYTF.

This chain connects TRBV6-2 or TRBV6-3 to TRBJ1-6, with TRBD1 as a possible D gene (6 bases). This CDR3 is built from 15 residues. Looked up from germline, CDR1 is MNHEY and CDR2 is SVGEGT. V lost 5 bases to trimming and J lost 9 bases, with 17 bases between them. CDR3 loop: CASSSIRDKASPLHF. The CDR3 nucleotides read TGTGCCAGCAGTAGCATCCGGGACAAGGCTTCACCCCTCCACTTT.